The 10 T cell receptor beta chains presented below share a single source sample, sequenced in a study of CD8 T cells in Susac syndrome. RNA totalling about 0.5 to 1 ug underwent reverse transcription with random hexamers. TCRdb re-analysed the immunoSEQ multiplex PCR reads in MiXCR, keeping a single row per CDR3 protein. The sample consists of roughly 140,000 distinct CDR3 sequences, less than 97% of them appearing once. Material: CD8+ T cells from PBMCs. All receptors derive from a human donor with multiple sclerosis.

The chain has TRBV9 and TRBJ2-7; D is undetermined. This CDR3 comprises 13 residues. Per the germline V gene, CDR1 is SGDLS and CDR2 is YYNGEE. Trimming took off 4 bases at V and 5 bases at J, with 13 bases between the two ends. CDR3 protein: CASSTDGRDEQYF. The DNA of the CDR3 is TGTGCCAGCAGCACAGACGGACGGGACGAGCAGTACTTC.

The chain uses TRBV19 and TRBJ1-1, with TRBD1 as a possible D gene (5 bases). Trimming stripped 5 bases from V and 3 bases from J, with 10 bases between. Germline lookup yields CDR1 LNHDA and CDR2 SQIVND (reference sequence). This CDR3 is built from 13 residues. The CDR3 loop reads CASSWQGYTEAFF. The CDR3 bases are TGTGCCAGTAGTTGGCAGGGCTACACTGAAGCTTTCTTT.

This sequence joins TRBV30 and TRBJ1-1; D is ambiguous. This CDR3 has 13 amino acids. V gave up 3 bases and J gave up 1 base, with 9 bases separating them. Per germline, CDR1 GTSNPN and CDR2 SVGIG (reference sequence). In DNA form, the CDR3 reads TGTGCCTGGAGAACCGTCCCGAACACTGAAGCTTTCTTT. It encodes CAWRTVPNTEAFF.

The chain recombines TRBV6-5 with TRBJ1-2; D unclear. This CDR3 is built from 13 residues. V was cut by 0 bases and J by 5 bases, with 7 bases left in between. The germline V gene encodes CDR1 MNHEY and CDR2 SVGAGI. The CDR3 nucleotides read TGTGCCAGCAGTTACTCTTCCGCTTATGGCTACACCTTC. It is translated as CASSYSSAYGYTF.

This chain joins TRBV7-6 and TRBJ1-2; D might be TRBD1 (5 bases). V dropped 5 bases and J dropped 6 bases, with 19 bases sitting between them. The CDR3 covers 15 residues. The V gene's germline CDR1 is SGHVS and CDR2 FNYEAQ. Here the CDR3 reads CASSRRRLGPDGYTF. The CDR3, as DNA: TGTGCCAGCAGCCGGCGCCGTCTGGGGCCGGATGGCTACACCTTC. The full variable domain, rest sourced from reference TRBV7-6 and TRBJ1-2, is GAGVSQSPRYKVTKRGQDVALRCDPISGHVSLYWYRQALGQGPEFLTYFNYEAQQDKSGLPNDRFSAERPEGSISTLTIQRTEQRDSAMYRCASSRRRLGPDGYTFGSGTRLTVV.

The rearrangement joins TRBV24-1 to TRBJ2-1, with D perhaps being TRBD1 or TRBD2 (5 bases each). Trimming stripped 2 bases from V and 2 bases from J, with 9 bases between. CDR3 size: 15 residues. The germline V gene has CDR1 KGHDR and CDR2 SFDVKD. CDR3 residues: CATSDSGSPYNEQFF. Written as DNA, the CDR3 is TGTGCCACCAGTGATTCAGGGAGCCCCTACAATGAGCAGTTCTTC.

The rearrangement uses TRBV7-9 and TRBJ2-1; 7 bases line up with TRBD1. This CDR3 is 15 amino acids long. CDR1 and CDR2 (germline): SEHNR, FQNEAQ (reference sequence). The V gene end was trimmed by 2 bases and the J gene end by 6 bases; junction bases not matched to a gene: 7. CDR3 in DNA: TGTGCCAGCAGCTTAATACAGGGGCCAGGCAATGAGCAGTTCTTC. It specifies CASSLIQGPGNEQFF.

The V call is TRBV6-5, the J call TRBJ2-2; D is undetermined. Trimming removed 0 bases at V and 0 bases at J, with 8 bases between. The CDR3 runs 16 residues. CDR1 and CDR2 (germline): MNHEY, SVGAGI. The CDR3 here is CASSYSENPNTGELFF. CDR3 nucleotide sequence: TGTGCCAGCAGTTACTCAGAGAACCCGAACACCGGGGAGCTGTTTTTT.

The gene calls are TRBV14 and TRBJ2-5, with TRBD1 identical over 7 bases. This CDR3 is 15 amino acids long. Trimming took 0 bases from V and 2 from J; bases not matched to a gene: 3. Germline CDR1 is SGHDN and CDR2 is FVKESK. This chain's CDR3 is CASSQDGDSQETQYF. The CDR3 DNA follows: TGTGCCAGCAGCCAAGATGGGGACAGTCAAGAGACCCAGTACTTC.

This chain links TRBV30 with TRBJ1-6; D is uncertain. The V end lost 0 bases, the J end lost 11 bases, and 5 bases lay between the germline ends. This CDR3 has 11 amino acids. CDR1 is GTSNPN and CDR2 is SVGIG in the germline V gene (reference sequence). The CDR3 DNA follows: TGTGCCTGGAGTGTCCGCGCACCCCTCCACTTT. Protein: CAWSVRAPLHF.